The 29 T cell receptor beta chains presented below share a single source sample, sequenced in a study of shared clonotypes between healthy human individuals. Selected positively for CCR7 and CD45RO-negative, naive CD8 cells excluded terminally differentiated effector memory CD45RA+ cells. The repertoire was sequenced with immunoSEQ multiplex PCR; TCRdb's copy has only in-frame clones and lacks some. The data show some 2.1 million clones, about 95% seen once. The sequencing sample was made of naive CD8+ T cells sorted from blood. Receptors were obtained from a young man in good health.

The J gene is TRBJ2-7, the V gene TRBV13, with 8 positions matching TRBD2. This CDR3 is built from 15 residues. Germline CDR1 and CDR2: PRHDT and FYEKMQ (reference sequence). The V gene end was trimmed by 2 bases and the J gene end by 4 bases; junction bases not matched to a gene: 7. The CDR3 loop is CASSLKGAGVYEQYF. The CDR3, as DNA: TGTGCCAGCAGCTTAAAAGGAGCGGGGGTATACGAGCAGTACTTC.

As for this clone: In the same sample, other DNA sequences code for this CDR3. The rearrangement uses TRBV19 and TRBJ2-7, with D maybe TRBD1 (5 bases). CDR1 is LNHDA and CDR2 is SQIVND in the germline V gene (reference sequence). Trimming pared 6 bases from V and 2 bases from J, leaving 11 bases between. The CDR3 length is 13 residues. The CDR3 loop reads CASSPGAPYEQYF. CDR3 DNA: TGTGCCAGTAGCCCTGGGGCCCCCTACGAGCAGTACTTC.

The chain uses TRBV11-2 and TRBJ2-2, with D possibly TRBD1 on 5 matching bases. Germline-derived CDR1 and CDR2 are SGHAT and FQNNGV. Trimming stripped 5 bases from V and 5 bases from J, with 18 bases between. The CDR3 is 16 amino acids. This CDR3 is CASSLPWTSPTGELFF. CDR3 DNA: TGTGCCAGCAGCCTGCCCTGGACAAGTCCGACCGGGGAGCTGTTTTTT. Full variable domain (outside the CDR3, taken from reference TRBV11-2 and TRBJ2-2): EAGVAQSPRYKIIEKRQSVAFWCNPISGHATLYWYQQILGQGPKLLIQFQNNGVVDDSQLPKDRFSAERLKGVDSTLKIQPAKLEDSAVYLCASSLPWTSPTGELFFGEGSRLTVL.

The rearrangement uses TRBV6-1 and TRBJ2-5; 10 bases match TRBD2. This CDR3 is 16 amino acids long. Trimming removed 3 bases from V and 2 bases from J; junction bases left unmatched: 6. Germline lookup yields CDR1 MNHNS and CDR2 SASEGT. This chain's CDR3 is CASSDLAGALQETQYF. The DNA of the CDR3 is TGTGCCAGCAGTGACCTAGCGGGAGCGCTGCAAGAGACCCAGTACTTC.

Only one count was recorded for this clone. Compared with germline, one end of the junction differs, possibly owing to a read error. This chain links TRBV7-9 with TRBJ1-1; D ambiguous. Germline CDR1 and CDR2: SEHNR and FQNEAQ (reference sequence). This CDR3 has 10 amino acids. The CDR3 region has the DNA TGTGCCAGCAGCTTAGAAGGCCTTCTTTGG. Amino acid sequence: CASSLEGLLW. Combining the CDR3 with reference TRBV7-9 and TRBJ1-1 gives the whole variable domain DTGVSQNPRHKITKRGQNVTFRCDPISEHNRLYWYRQTLGQGPEFLTYFQNEAQLEKSRLLSDRFSAERPKGSFSTLEIQRTEQGDSAMYLCASSLEGLLWGQGTRLTVV.

This clone was seen only once. The chain is built from TRBV4-3 and TRBJ2-2; TRBD2 might be the D (6 bases). CDR1 is LGHNA and CDR2 is YSLEER in the germline V gene. The CDR3 length is 16 residues. V was clipped by 1 base and J by 6 bases, with 15 bases between them. CDR3 sequence: CASSQVRGGEAGELFF. The CDR3 DNA is TGCGCCAGCAGCCAAGTTAGAGGAGGGGAGGCCGGGGAGCTGTTTTTT.

With regard to this clone: This CDR3 is also generated by other DNA sequences in the sample. V gene TRBV5-1 combines with J gene TRBJ2-7; D gene uncertain. V lost 0 bases and J 7 bases, leaving 5 bases between the germline ends. The CDR3 length is 11 residues. Germline V CDR1 and CDR2: SGHRS, YFSETQ. The CDR3 here is CASSLGLEQYF. CDR3 nucleotides: TGCGCCAGCAGCTTGGGGTTAGAGCAGTACTTC.

The rearrangement uses TRBV4-3 and TRBJ1-1; possibly TRBD1 for D (5 bases). Germline-derived CDR1 and CDR2 are LGHNA and YSLEER. The germline V and J ends were trimmed by 0 bases and 0 bases, with 14 bases remaining between them. The CDR3 loop spans 17 amino acids. Written as DNA, the CDR3 is TGCGCCAGCAGCCAAGAATCGCCGCAGGGCTTGAACACTGAAGCTTTCTTT. This gives the protein CASSQESPQGLNTEAFF.

The V gene is TRBV2, the J gene TRBJ2-3; D possibly uses TRBD1 or TRBD2 (6 bases each). The V and J ends lost 3 bases and 5 bases respectively, with 21 bases between them. Germline lookup yields CDR1 SNHLY and CDR2 FYNNEI. The CDR3 covers 17 residues. For the CDR3, the DNA is TGTGCCAGCAGTGAGCCGCGGCGGGGACATCCAGGAGATACGCAGTATTTT. This translates into CASSEPRRGHPGDTQYF.

This sequence joins TRBV29-1 and TRBJ2-7; TRBD2 matches at 15 bases. The CDR3 is made up of 16 amino acids. CDR1 is SQVTM and CDR2 is ANQGSEA in the germline V gene. The CDR3 loop reads CSVIGTSGGSPYEQYF. The CDR3 nucleotides read TGCAGTGTCATTGGGACTAGCGGGGGGAGCCCCTACGAGCAGTACTTC.

V and J are TRBV15 and TRBJ1-2; D call uncertain. With 1 base removed from V and 3 bases from J, the gap between germline ends came to 21 bases. The CDR3 extends over 18 amino acids. Looked up from germline, CDR1 is LNHNV and CDR2 is YYDKDF (reference sequence). The CDR3 DNA reads TGTGCCACCAGCAGAGTTGGCCAATCCTATGGCCCCGACTATGGCTACACCTTC. Translation gives CATSRVGQSYGPDYGYTF.

The rearrangement uses TRBV19 and TRBJ1-2; D is undetermined. In germline, CDR1 is LNHDA, CDR2 SQIVND (reference sequence). This CDR3 comprises 15 residues. V was shortened by 4 bases and J by 3 bases, with 15 bases between the two germline ends. The CDR3 sequence is CASSTSRIWDYGYTF. In DNA form, the CDR3 reads TGTGCCAGTAGTACCTCGAGGATCTGGGACTATGGCTACACCTTC.

This chain links TRBV11-2 with TRBJ2-7; D is possibly TRBD2 (7 bases). The ends were cut back, 1 base at V and 5 bases at J, with 9 bases in the middle. CDR1 is SGHAT, CDR2 FQNNGV, per germline. The CDR3 covers 13 residues. The DNA for the CDR3 is TGTGCCAGCAGCTTAGGAGGGGGGGACGAGCAGTACTTC. Translation: CASSLGGGDEQYF.

The J gene is TRBJ2-7, the V gene TRBV7-9; D ambiguous. CDR3 length: 14 residues. V shed 1 base and J shed 1 base, with 8 bases lying between them. In germline, CDR1 is SEHNR, CDR2 FQNEAQ (reference sequence). The CDR3 coding sequence is TGTGCCAGCAGCTTAGAAGGTCAGTCCTACGAGCAGTACTTC. Protein: CASSLEGQSYEQYF.

The rearrangement joins TRBV9 to TRBJ1-5; TRBD1 is a possible D gene (5 bases). Trimming removed 8 bases at V and 7 bases at J, with 13 bases between. Germline assignment: CDR1 SGDLS and CDR2 YYNGEE. CDR3 length: 12 residues. CDR3 sequence (DNA): TGTGCCAGTGGGGGAGGGATGCAGCCCCAGCATTTT. This codes for CASGGGMQPQHF.

The chain combines TRBV27 with TRBJ2-7; TRBD1 matches at 7 bases. Germline CDR1 reads MNHEY; CDR2 reads SMNVEV (reference sequence). CDR3 length: 15 amino acids. Losses at the gene ends were 5 bases for V and 1 base for J; bases not matched to a gene: 8. CDR3 loop: CASSDGTGVSYEQYF. The CDR3 nucleotides read TGTGCCAGCAGTGATGGTACAGGGGTATCCTACGAGCAGTACTTC.

This sequence joins TRBV6-5 and TRBJ2-1; D remains ambiguous. The CDR3 is 14 residues long. Trimming left V 6 bases short and J 8 bases short, with 17 bases between. Germline values: CDR1 MNHEY, CDR2 SVGAGI. DNA for the CDR3: TGTGCCAGCAGCTTGATAAGTCGCTGGGATGAGCAGTTCTTC. Translated, it gives CASSLISRWDEQFF.

This chain links TRBV13 with TRBJ2-1, with D perhaps TRBD1 or TRBD2 (5 bases each). Trimming shortened V by 5 bases and J by 6 bases, and 20 bases separated the two germline ends. CDR3 length: 16 amino acids. The V gene's germline CDR1 is PRHDT and CDR2 FYEKMQ (reference sequence). In DNA form, the CDR3 reads TGTGCCAGCAGCCAAGACCTTCCGGTGGGGGTCAATGAGCAGTTCTTC. Protein product: CASSQDLPVGVNEQFF.

The chain links TRBV29-1 to TRBJ2-5; possibly TRBD2 for D (6 bases). The germline V and J ends were trimmed by 0 bases and 2 bases, with 10 bases remaining between them. Germline CDR1 and CDR2: SQVTM and ANQGSEA. CDR3 length: 14 residues. Here the CDR3 reads CSVEEWGLQETQYF. As DNA, the CDR3 is TGCAGCGTTGAAGAATGGGGACTGCAAGAGACCCAGTACTTC.

The chain has TRBV27 and TRBJ1-2; a weak D match, TRBD1 (6 bases). V shed 5 bases and J shed 6 bases, with 16 bases lying between them. This CDR3 region has 14 residues. Germline assignment: CDR1 MNHEY and CDR2 SMNVEV (reference sequence). The DNA for the CDR3 is TGTGCCAGCAGTCTCCTCCGACAGGATAATGGCTACACCTTC. It yields the protein CASSLLRQDNGYTF.

Notes on this clone: The junction differs from germline at one of its ends, possibly a read error. The chain couples TRBV4-1 to TRBJ1-2; D is perhaps TRBD1 (5 bases). This CDR3 is built from 12 residues. Germline V gene lookup returns CDR1 MGHRA and CDR2 YSYEKL. CDR3: CASSQDWGPPSF. The CDR3 DNA follows: TGCGCCAGCAGCCAAGATTGGGGCCCTCCATCCTTC.

This clone was counted once. Other DNA variants within this sample encode the same CDR3. The chain combines TRBV29-1 with TRBJ2-3, with D uncertain. The CDR3 extends over 10 amino acids. Germline V gene data show CDR1 as SQVTM and CDR2 as ANQGSEA. Trimming took off 5 bases at V and 4 bases at J, with 4 bases between the two ends. This CDR3 reads CSVWADTQYF. The CDR3 coding sequence is TGCAGCGTTTGGGCAGATACGCAGTATTTT.

This sequence joins TRBV5-6 and TRBJ1-2, with a tentative D call TRBD1 (6 bases). Trimming took 0 bases from V and 0 from J, leaving 6 bases between them. The CDR3 contains 14 residues. Germline lookup yields CDR1 SGHDT and CDR2 YYEEEE. CDR3 nucleotides: TGTGCCAGCAGCTTGGGGACAGCTAACTATGGCTACACCTTC. This encodes CASSLGTANYGYTF.

The V call is TRBV27, the J call TRBJ2-1; 9 nucleotides line up with TRBD2. This CDR3 has 15 amino acids. V lost 2 bases, J lost 7 bases, and 6 bases stayed unmatched. Germline CDR1 is MNHEY and CDR2 is SMNVEV (reference sequence). In DNA, the CDR3 is TGTGCCAGCAGTTTAGGCGCTAGCGGGGTAAATGAGCAGTTCTTC. This sequence encodes CASSLGASGVNEQFF.

The V gene is TRBV5-4, the J gene TRBJ2-3; TRBD2 is a possible D gene (6 bases). The ends were cut back, 4 bases at V and 0 bases at J, with 12 bases in the middle. Germline loops: CDR1 SGHNT, CDR2 YYREEE (reference sequence). There are 15 residues in the CDR3. The CDR3 coding sequence is TGTGCCAGCAGCGTCGTGGGGACTAGCACAGATACGCAGTATTTT. This gives the protein CASSVVGTSTDTQYF.

In regard to this clone: The same CDR3 is also encoded by other DNA sequences in this sample. The rearrangement links TRBV9 to TRBJ2-7; 8 nucleotides line up with TRBD2. The germline V gene has CDR1 SGDLS and CDR2 YYNGEE. The trim removed 0 bases at V and 3 bases at J, leaving 5 bases unmatched. The CDR3 is 15 amino acids. For the CDR3, the DNA is TGTGCCAGCAGCGTAGACGCGGGGGGCAGCTACGAGCAGTACTTC. Protein product: CASSVDAGGSYEQYF.

With respect to this clone: Other DNA sequences in the same sample also yield this CDR3. The V and J genes are TRBV29-1 and TRBJ2-5; D gene ambiguous. The CDR3 totals 12 residues. V shed 1 base and J shed 0 bases, with 3 bases lying between them. Germline loops: CDR1 SQVTM, CDR2 ANQGSEA. The CDR3 sequence: CSVEGNQETQYF. The CDR3 bases are TGCAGCGTTGAAGGCAACCAAGAGACCCAGTACTTC.

About this clone: At the DNA level, this CDR3 is encoded by other sequences in the same sample as well. The genes are TRBV20-1 and TRBJ2-7; D is ambiguous. Per germline, CDR1 DFQATT and CDR2 SNEGSKA (reference sequence). Trimming stripped 2 bases from V and 6 bases from J, with 8 bases between. This CDR3 is 11 amino acids long. The CDR3: CSARQVSEQYF. CDR3 bases: TGCAGTGCTAGACAAGTTTCCGAGCAGTACTTC.

The chain employs TRBV4-3 and TRBJ2-7; maybe TRBD1 (5 bases). Per the germline V gene, CDR1 is LGHNA and CDR2 is YSLEER. V lost 0 bases and J lost 4, with 16 bases in between. CDR3 size: 16 residues. The CDR3 is CASSQDSTERGYEQYF. CDR3 sequence (DNA): TGCGCCAGCAGCCAAGATTCTACGGAAAGGGGATACGAGCAGTACTTC.